A selection of T cell receptor beta chains follows, all from one sample in a study of cytomegalovirus exposure and HLA in healthy donors. Some clones are missing from TCRdb's copy, which holds only in-frame ones; the method was immunoSEQ multiplex PCR. The table records roughly 120,000 clones, about 81% of them present only once. What was sequenced was PBMCs. The receptors originated from a woman aged 30 to 39 in good health and CMV-seronegative. Both conserved end residues are part of each CDR3. Each record gives: clone size, D gene, J gene, V gene, CDR3 DNA, CDR3 protein. D genes are given only for firm matches. Some rows have no size entry. The others give once, few or many, or a class for an expanded clone.

clone_size: .
d_call: .
j_call: TRBJ2-4
v_call: TRBV28
cdr3_nt: TGTGCCAGCAGTTTAGGGGGCCTCAGGGGGGACATTCAGTACTTC
cdr3_aa: CASSLGGLRGDIQYF

clone_size: .
d_call: .
j_call: TRBJ2-5
v_call: TRBV11-3
cdr3_nt: TGTGCCAGCAGCGACGATAGGCGGGAAGAGACCCAGTACTTC
cdr3_aa: CASSDDRREETQYF

clone_size: .
d_call: TRBD2
j_call: TRBJ2-1
v_call: TRBV30
cdr3_nt: TGTGCCTGGAGGAGGACTAGCGGGCGGGGCAGTGAGCAGTTCTTC
cdr3_aa: CAWRRTSGRGSEQFF

clone_size: .
d_call: .
j_call: TRBJ2-3
v_call: TRBV30
cdr3_nt: TGTGCCTGGAGTAGAGCCCCAGATACGCAGTATTTT
cdr3_aa: CAWSRAPDTQYF

clone_size: .
d_call: .
j_call: TRBJ1-4
v_call: TRBV10-2
cdr3_nt: TGCGCCAGCAGTGGGAGTTCTTATGAAAAACTGTTTTTT
cdr3_aa: CASSGSSYEKLFF

clone_size: .
d_call: .
j_call: TRBJ2-5
v_call: TRBV29-1
cdr3_nt: TGCAGCGCTCCCCCGACAGACACACAAGAGCCCCAGTACTTC
cdr3_aa: CSAPPTDTQEPQYF

clone_size: .
d_call: TRBD2
j_call: TRBJ2-1
v_call: TRBV5-1
cdr3_nt: TGCGCCAGCAGCCCCCCCCGGACTAGCGGGCAGAGCTCCTACAATGAGCAGTTCTTC
cdr3_aa: CASSPPRTSGQSSYNEQFF

clone_size: .
d_call: TRBD1
j_call: TRBJ2-7
v_call: TRBV28
cdr3_nt: TGTGCCAGCAGTTCCCATGGCAGGACAGGGGGAAACGAGCAGTACTTC
cdr3_aa: CASSSHGRTGGNEQYF

clone_size: .
d_call: .
j_call: TRBJ1-2
v_call: TRBV14
cdr3_nt: TGTGCCAGCAGCCAACCTAAGGGAGCGGGAATCTATGGCTACACCTTC
cdr3_aa: CASSQPKGAGIYGYTF

clone_size: .
d_call: TRBD2
j_call: TRBJ2-5
v_call: TRBV19
cdr3_nt: TGTGCCAGTAGTATTCGGGGGACTAGCGGGGGTAGAGAGACCCAGTACTTC
cdr3_aa: CASSIRGTSGGRETQYF

clone_size: .
d_call: .
j_call: TRBJ2-7
v_call: TRBV5-4
cdr3_nt: TGTGCCAGCAGCTTTGGAGGAAGCTCCTACGAGCAGTACTTC
cdr3_aa: CASSFGGSSYEQYF

clone_size: .
d_call: .
j_call: TRBJ2-7
v_call: TRBV7-8
cdr3_nt: TGTGCCAGCAGCTTGGCCGGGGGCTCCTACGAGCAGTACTTC
cdr3_aa: CASSLAGGSYEQYF

clone_size: .
d_call: .
j_call: TRBJ1-1
v_call: TRBV2
cdr3_nt: TGTGCCAGCAGGTCGGGGGGGACTGGGACTGAAGCTTTCTTT
cdr3_aa: CASRSGGTGTEAFF

clone_size: .
d_call: TRBD1
j_call: TRBJ2-1
v_call: TRBV4-1
cdr3_nt: TGCGCCAGCAGCCAAGGACAGGGGAGACCCTACAATGAGCAGTTCTTC
cdr3_aa: CASSQGQGRPYNEQFF

clone_size: .
d_call: .
j_call: TRBJ1-4
v_call: TRBV19
cdr3_nt: TGTGCCAGTAGTATAGTGGCCCGAGAAAAACTGTTTTTT
cdr3_aa: CASSIVAREKLFF

clone_size: .
d_call: TRBD2
j_call: TRBJ2-3
v_call: TRBV18
cdr3_nt: TGTGCCAGCTCACCAGGGACTAGCGGGAGCACAGATACGCAGTATTTT
cdr3_aa: CASSPGTSGSTDTQYF

clone_size: once
d_call: .
j_call: TRBJ1-1
v_call: TRBV29-1
cdr3_nt: TGCAGCGTCGCAAAGGACAGACAGAACACTGAAGCTTTCTTT
cdr3_aa: CSVAKDRQNTEAFF

clone_size: .
d_call: .
j_call: TRBJ1-1
v_call: TRBV18
cdr3_nt: TGTGCCAGCTCACCACGGAATTTGAACAGCGGTGGGACTGAAGCTTTCTTT
cdr3_aa: CASSPRNLNSGGTEAFF

clone_size: .
d_call: .
j_call: TRBJ1-1
v_call: TRBV2
cdr3_nt: TGTGCCAGCAGTATGACAGCAAACACTGAAGCTTTCTTT
cdr3_aa: CASSMTANTEAFF

clone_size: few
d_call: TRBD1
j_call: TRBJ2-1
v_call: TRBV29-1
cdr3_nt: TGCAGCACCCGGACAGGGCTGAACAATGAGCAGTTCTTC
cdr3_aa: CSTRTGLNNEQFF

clone_size: medium-sized
d_call: .
j_call: TRBJ2-2
v_call: TRBV30
cdr3_nt: TGTGCCTCCCGCCTAGCCCCGAACACCGGGGAGCTGTTTTTT
cdr3_aa: CASRLAPNTGELFF

clone_size: .
d_call: .
j_call: TRBJ2-1
v_call: TRBV18
cdr3_nt: TGTGCCAGCTCACCTACTAGTTTCAATGAGCAGTTCTTC
cdr3_aa: CASSPTSFNEQFF

clone_size: .
d_call: TRBD1
j_call: TRBJ1-5
v_call: TRBV7-9
cdr3_nt: TGTTCCAGCAGCTTCGGACAGGGGTGGGGACAGCCCCAGCATTTT
cdr3_aa: CSSSFGQGWGQPQHF

clone_size: .
d_call: TRBD1
j_call: TRBJ2-3
v_call: TRBV5-1
cdr3_nt: TGCGCCAGCACCCAGGGGGCCGGTAGGTCCGATACGCAGTATTTT
cdr3_aa: CASTQGAGRSDTQYF

clone_size: .
d_call: TRBD1
j_call: TRBJ1-6
v_call: TRBV25-1
cdr3_nt: TGTGCCAGCAGAGCGTACAGGGGACGGGTTTATAATTCACCCCTCCACTTT
cdr3_aa: CASRAYRGRVYNSPLHF

clone_size: .
d_call: TRBD1
j_call: TRBJ2-7
v_call: TRBV15
cdr3_nt: TGTGCCACCAGCAGCATCGGGACAGGGATGTCTTCTGGCTACGAGCAGTACTTC
cdr3_aa: CATSSIGTGMSSGYEQYF